This entry lists 2 T cell receptor beta chains sequenced from one sample in a study of T cells after yellow fever vaccination (dated by TCRdb to the late 2010s). The sample's treatment or condition, from its label and the paper: live attenuated yellow fever vaccine strain. Libraries were built with 5' RACE. The listed sequencing device is Illumina HiSeq 2500. Using fastp trimming at Q25 and MiXCR clonotype assembly, TCRdb reanalyzed the public sequencing data and kept in-frame beta chains. All rows with the same CDR3 protein become a single entry with the most common DNA and genes. The sample records 400,000 or so distinct CDR3 sequences, approximately 6% of which are singletons. About 15% of the sample is held by the ten biggest clonotypes. The sample was PBMCs, taken 5 days after the yellow fever booster vaccination. These receptors were collected from a man aged 30-40 years who received the YFV17D yellow fever vaccine.

The J gene is TRBJ2-5, the V gene TRBV5-1, with TRBD2 matching 11 bases. J lost 1 base, V lost 3 bases, and 5 bases had no gene match. There are 16 residues in the CDR3. Looked up from germline, CDR1 is SGHRS and CDR2 is YFSETQ. The chain's CDR3 is CASSYGTSGSQETQYF. CDR3 in DNA: TGCGCCAGCAGCTATGGGACTAGCGGATCCCAAGAGACCCAGTACTTC.

This clonotype showed up just a few times. One junction end does not reproduce the germline sequence, and a read error may be involved. The chain has TRBV5-4 and TRBJ1-2; no clear D gene. Germline lookup yields CDR1 SGHNT and CDR2 YYREEE (reference sequence). The CDR3 spans 11 residues. The CDR3 sequence: CASSLNSGYTF. CDR3 nucleotide sequence: TGTGCCAGCAGCCTCAACTCTGGCTACACCTTC.